The TCR beta chain under discussion was sequenced for a study of CD8 T cells in ankylosing spondylitis. Study-wide results and limits: Past research had described some motif variants in reactive arthritis synovial fluid and blood.

TCRdb reprocessed the 5' RACE reads via MiXCR and lists one record per CDR3 protein. The sample lists about 220,000 distinct CDR3 sequences, roughly a tenth seen once, with less than 25% in the top ten. This clonotype was counted at least ten times. Its antigen is not identified. Material for sequencing was blood, either unsorted or a sorted T cell fraction (not recorded which). The receptor was derived from a male donor with ankylosing spondylitis or in good health (not recorded which).

The CDR3 region has the DNA TGTGCCAGCAGTTTACAGGGGGCGCGGAATGAGCAGTTCTTC. This gives the protein CASSLQGARNEQFF. The chain recombines TRBV12-3 or TRBV12-4 with TRBJ2-1; 8 bases fit TRBD1. The CDR3 length is 14 residues. The V gene end was trimmed by 2 bases and the J gene end by 7 bases; junction bases not matched to a gene: 4.